This TCR beta chain was retrieved from a study of blood T cell repertoires in COVID-19. Germline CDR1 SEHNR, CDR2 FQNEAQ (reference sequence). The CDR3 spans 13 residues. V was trimmed by 0 bases and J by 3 bases, leaving 3 bases between them. In the original analysis: How many nucleated cells were present was estimated from reference gene primer amplification. Generated by immunoSEQ multiplex PCR, the TCRdb table keeps only in-frame clones and is missing some. That table furnishes V, J and clone size, whereas the DNA furnished D and trimming. The repertoire consists of some 220,000 clones, with 84% occurring once and the leading ten covering about 4%.

The sequenced sample was peripheral blood. The chain has TRBV7-9 and TRBJ1-3, with D uncertain. The clonotype comes from a man over 45 with acute or convalescent COVID-19. CDR3 sequence reads: CASSLASGNTIYF. The CDR3 region has the DNA TGTGCCAGCAGCTTAGCGAGTGGAAACACCATATATTTT.